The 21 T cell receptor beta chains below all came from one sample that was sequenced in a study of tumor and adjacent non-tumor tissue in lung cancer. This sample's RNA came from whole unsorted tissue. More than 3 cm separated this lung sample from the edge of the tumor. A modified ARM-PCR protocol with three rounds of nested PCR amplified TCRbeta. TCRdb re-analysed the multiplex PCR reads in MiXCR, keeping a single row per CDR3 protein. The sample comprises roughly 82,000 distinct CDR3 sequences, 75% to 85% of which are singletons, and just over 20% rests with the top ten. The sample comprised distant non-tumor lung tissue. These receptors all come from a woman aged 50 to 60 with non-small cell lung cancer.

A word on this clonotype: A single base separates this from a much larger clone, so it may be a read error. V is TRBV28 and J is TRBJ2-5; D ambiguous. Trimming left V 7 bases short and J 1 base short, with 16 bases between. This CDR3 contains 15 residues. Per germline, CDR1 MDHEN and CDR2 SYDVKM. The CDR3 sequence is CASNSPAASQETQYF. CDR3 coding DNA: TGTGCCAGCAATTCCCCGGCGGCGAGCCAAGAGACCCAGTACTTC.

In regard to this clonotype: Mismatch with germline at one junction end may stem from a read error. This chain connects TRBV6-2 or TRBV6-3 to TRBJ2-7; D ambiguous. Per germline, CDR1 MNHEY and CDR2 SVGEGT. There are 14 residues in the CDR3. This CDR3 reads CANSYDKATSVQYF. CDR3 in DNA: TGTGCCAACAGTTATGACAAGGCGACCTCTGTGCAGTACTTC.

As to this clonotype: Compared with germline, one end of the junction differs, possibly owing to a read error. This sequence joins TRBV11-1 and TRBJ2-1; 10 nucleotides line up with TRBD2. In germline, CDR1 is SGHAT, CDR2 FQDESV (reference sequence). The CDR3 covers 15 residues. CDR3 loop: CTRSPRTSGDNEQFF. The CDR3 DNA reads TGTACCAGGAGCCCCAGGACTAGCGGCGACAATGAGCAGTTCTTC.

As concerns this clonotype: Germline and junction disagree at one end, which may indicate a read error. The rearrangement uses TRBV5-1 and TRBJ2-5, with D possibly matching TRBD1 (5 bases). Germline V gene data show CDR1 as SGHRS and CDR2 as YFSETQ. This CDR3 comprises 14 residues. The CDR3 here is CANSEQVGHETQYF. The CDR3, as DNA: TGCGCCAACAGCGAACAGGTCGGGCATGAGACCCAGTACTTC. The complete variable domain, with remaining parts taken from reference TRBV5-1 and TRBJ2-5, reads KAGVTQTPRYLIKTRGQQVTLSCSPISGHRSVSWYQQTPGQGLQFLFEYFSETQRNKGNFPGRFSGRQFSNSRSEMNVSTLELGDSALYLCANSEQVGHETQYFGPGTRLLVL.

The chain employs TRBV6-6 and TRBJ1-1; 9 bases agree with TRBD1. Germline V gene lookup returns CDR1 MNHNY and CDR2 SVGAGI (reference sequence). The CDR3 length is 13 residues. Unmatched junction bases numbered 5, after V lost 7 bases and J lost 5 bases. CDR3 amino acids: CASIQGAVTEAFF. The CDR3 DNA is TGTGCCAGCATACAGGGGGCCGTTACTGAAGCTTTCTTT.

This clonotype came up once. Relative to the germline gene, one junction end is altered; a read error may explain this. The CDR3 reads CASSLVRESYKQYF. CDR3 DNA: TGTGCCAGCAGCTTAGTTAGGGAGAGCTACAAGCAGTACTTT. The chain uses TRBV11-2 and TRBJ2-7; the D gene is possibly TRBD2 (5 bases). This CDR3 region has 14 residues. Germline CDR1 reads SGHAT; CDR2 reads FQNNGV.

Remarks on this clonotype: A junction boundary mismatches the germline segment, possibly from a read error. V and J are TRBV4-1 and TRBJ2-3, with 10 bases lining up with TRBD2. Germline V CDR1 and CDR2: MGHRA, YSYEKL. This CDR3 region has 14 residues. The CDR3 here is CASNQGLAVGTQYF. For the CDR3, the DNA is TGCGCCAGCAACCAAGGACTAGCGGTAGGTACACAGTATTTT.

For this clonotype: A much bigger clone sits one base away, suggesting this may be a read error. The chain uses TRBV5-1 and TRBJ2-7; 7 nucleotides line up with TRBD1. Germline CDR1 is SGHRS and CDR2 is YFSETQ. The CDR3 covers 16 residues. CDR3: CACSSRQGRVKYEQYF. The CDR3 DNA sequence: TGCGCCTGCAGCTCGAGACAGGGCCGGGTTAAGTACGAGCAGTACTTC.

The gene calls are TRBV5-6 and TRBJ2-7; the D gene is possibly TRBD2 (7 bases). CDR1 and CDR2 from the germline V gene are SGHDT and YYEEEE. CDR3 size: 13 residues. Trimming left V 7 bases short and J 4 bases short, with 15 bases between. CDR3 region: CASRGGGMYEQYF. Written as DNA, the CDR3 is TGTGCCAGCCGCGGCGGGGGCATGTACGAGCAGTACTTC.

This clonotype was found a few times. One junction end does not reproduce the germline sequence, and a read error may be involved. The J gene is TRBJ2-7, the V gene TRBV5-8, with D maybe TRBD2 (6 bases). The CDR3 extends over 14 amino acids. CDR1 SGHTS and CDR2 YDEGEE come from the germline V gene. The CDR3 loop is CTSSLTSRGYEQYF. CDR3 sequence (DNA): TGTACCAGCAGCTTGACGTCACGGGGGTACGAGCAGTACTTC.

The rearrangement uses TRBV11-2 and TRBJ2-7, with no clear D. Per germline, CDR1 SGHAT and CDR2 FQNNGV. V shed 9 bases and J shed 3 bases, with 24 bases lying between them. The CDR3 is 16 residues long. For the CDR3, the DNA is TGTGCCAGTGCCTCTTCAAACCGCCGCTCGCGCTACGAGCAGTACTTC. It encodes CASASSNRRSRYEQYF.

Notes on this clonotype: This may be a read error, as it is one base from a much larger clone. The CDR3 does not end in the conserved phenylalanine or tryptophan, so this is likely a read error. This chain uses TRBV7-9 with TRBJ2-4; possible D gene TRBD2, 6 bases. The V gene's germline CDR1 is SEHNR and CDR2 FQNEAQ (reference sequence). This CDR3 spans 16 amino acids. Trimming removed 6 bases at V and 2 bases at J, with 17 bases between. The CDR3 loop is CASRAGGDATKNIQYS. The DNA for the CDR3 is TGTGCCAGCAGGGCCGGGGGAGACGCTACCAAAAACATTCAGTACTCC.

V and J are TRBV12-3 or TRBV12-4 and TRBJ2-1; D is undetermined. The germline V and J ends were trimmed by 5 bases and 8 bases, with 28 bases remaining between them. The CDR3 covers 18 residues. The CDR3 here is CASSPIANLLRANDEQFF. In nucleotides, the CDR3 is TGTGCCAGCAGTCCGATAGCCAACCTTCTGCGCGCCAACGATGAGCAGTTCTTC.

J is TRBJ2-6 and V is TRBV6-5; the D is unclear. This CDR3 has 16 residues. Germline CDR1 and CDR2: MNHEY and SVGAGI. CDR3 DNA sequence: TGTCCCATCAGTTACGGGCCGTCGGCCGGGGCCAACGTCCTGACTTTC. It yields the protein CPISYGPSAGANVLTF.

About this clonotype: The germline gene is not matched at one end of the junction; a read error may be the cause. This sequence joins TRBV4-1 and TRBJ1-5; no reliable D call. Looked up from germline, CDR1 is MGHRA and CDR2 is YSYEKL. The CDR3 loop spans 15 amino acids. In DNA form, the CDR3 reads TGCGCCAGCAGCCAAGTAACCGGATCCAGTCAGTCCCAGCATTTT. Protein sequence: CASSQVTGSSQSQHF.

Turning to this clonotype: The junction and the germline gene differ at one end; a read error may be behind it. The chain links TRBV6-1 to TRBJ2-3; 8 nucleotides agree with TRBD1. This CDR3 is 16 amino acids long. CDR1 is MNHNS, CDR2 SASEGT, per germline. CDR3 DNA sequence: TGTGCCAGTAGTGAGTTTGCAGGGGGCGGAATAGAAACGCAGTATTTT. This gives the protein CASSEFAGGGIETQYF.

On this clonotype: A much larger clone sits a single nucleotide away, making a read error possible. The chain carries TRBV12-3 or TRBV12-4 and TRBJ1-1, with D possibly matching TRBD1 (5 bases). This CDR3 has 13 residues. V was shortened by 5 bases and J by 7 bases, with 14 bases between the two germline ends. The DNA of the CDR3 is TGTGCCAGCAGTGGGACTATGAGCAATGAAGCTTTCTTT. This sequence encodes CASSGTMSNEAFF.

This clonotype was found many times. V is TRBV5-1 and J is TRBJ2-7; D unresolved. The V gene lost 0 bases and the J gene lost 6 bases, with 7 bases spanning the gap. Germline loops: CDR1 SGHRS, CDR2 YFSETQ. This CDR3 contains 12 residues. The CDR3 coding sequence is TGCGCCAGCAGCTTGGACCCCTCCGAGCAGTACTTC. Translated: CASSLDPSEQYF. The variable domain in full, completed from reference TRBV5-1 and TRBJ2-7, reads KAGVTQTPRYLIKTRGQQVTLSCSPISGHRSVSWYQQTPGQGLQFLFEYFSETQRNKGNFPGRFSGRQFSNSRSEMNVSTLELGDSALYLCASSLDPSEQYFGPGTRLTVT.

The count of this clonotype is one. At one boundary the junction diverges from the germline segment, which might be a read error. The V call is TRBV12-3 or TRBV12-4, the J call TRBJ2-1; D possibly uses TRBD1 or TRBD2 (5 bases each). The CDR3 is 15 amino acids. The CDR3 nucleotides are TGTGCCAGCACTTCCACGGGACGGGGATCTAATGAGCAGTTGTTC. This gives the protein CASTSTGRGSNEQLF.

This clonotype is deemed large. As DNA, the CDR3 is TGTGCCAGCAGCCCGGTGGGTTACCCGCTTCCAGATACGCAGTATTTT. As protein: CASSPVGYPLPDTQYF. The chain joins TRBV11-2 to TRBJ2-3; D ambiguous. The CDR3 runs 16 residues. Trimming left V 5 bases short and J 4 bases short, with 19 bases between. The germline V gene encodes CDR1 SGHAT and CDR2 FQNNGV.

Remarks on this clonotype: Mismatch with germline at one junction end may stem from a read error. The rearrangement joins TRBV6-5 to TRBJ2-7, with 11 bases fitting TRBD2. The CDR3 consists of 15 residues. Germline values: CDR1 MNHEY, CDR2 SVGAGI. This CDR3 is CTISRTSGRSYEQYF. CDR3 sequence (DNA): TGTACCATCAGTCGGACTAGCGGGCGATCCTACGAGCAATACTTC.